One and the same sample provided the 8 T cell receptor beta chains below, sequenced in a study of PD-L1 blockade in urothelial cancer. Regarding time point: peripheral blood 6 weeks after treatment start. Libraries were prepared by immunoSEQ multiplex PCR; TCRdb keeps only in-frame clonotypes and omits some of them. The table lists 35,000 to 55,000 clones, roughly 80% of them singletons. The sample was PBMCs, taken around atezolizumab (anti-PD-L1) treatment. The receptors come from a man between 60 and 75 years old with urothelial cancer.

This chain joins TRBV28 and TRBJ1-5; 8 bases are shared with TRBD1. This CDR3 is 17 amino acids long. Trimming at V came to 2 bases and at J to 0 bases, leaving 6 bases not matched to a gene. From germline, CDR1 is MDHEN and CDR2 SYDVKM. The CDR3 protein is CASSLMSGGLSNQPQHF. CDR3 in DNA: TGTGCCAGCAGTTTAATGTCAGGGGGCCTTAGCAATCAGCCCCAGCATTTT.

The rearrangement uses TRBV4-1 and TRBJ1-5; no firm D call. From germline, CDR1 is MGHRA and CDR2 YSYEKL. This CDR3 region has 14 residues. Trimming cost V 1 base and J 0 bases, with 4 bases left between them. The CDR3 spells CASSQANSNQPQHF. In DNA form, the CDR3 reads TGCGCCAGCAGCCAAGCCAATAGCAATCAGCCCCAGCATTTT.

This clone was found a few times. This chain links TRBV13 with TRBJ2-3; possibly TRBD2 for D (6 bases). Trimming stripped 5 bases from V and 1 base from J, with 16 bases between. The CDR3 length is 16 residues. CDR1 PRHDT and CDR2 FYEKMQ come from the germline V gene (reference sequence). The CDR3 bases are TGTGCCAGCAGCGCCGAAGGTTCGGGGGGCACAGATACGCAGTATTTT. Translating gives CASSAEGSGGTDTQYF.

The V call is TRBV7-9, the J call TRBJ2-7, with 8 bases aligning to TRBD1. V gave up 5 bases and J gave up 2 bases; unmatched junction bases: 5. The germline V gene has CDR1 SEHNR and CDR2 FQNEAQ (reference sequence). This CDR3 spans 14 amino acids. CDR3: CASSTRQGPYEQYF. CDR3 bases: TGTGCCAGCAGCACCCGACAGGGGCCCTACGAGCAGTACTTC.

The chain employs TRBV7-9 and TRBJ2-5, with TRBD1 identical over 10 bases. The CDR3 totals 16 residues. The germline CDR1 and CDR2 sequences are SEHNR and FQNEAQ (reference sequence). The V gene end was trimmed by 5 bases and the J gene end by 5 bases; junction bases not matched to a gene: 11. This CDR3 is CASSRTGTGDKETQYF. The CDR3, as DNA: TGTGCCAGCAGCCGAACCGGGACAGGGGATAAGGAGACCCAGTACTTC.

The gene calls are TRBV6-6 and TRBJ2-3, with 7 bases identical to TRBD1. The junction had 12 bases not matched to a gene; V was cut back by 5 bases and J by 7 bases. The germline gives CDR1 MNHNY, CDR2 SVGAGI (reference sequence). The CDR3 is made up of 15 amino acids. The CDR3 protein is CASSPGQLVENTQYF. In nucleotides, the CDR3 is TGTGCCAGCAGTCCGGGACAGTTAGTCGAGAATACGCAGTATTTT.

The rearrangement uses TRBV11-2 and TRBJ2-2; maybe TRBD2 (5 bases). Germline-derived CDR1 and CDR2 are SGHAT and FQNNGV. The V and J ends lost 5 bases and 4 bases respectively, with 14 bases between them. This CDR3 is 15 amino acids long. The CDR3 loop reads CASSPGSLGTGELFF. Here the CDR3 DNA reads TGTGCCAGCAGCCCGGGGAGTTTAGGCACCGGGGAGCTGTTTTTT. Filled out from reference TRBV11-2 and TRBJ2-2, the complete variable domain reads EAGVAQSPRYKIIEKRQSVAFWCNPISGHATLYWYQQILGQGPKLLIQFQNNGVVDDSQLPKDRFSAERLKGVDSTLKIQPAKLEDSAVYLCASSPGSLGTGELFFGEGSRLTVL.

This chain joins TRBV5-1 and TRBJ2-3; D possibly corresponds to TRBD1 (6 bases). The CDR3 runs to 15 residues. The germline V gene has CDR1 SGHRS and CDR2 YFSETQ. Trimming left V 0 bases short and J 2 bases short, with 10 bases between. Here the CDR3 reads CASSLGDTLTDTQYF. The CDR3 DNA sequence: TGCGCCAGCAGCTTGGGGGACACCCTCACAGATACGCAGTATTTT.